One sample yielded the 14 T cell receptor beta chains listed below, sequenced in a study of shared clonotypes between healthy human individuals. The table came from immunoSEQ multiplex PCR; TCRdb's copy has only in-frame clones and leaves some out. The data contain about 820,000 clones, 92% of them singletons. Naive-designated CD8 cells lacked CD45RO, were positively enriched for CCR7, and omitted terminally differentiated effector memory CD45RA+ cells. The sample comprised naive CD8+ T cells sorted from blood. The receptors were gathered from a man younger than 40 in good health.

The chain recombines TRBV7-2 with TRBJ2-3; 10 bases align to TRBD1. Per germline, CDR1 SGHTA and CDR2 FQGNSA. The CDR3 totals 15 residues. With V trimmed by 1 base and J by 4 bases, 2 bases remained unmatched. The CDR3 sequence is CASSLGQGASDTQYF. As DNA, the CDR3 is TGTGCCAGCAGCTTAGGACAGGGGGCTTCAGATACGCAGTATTTT.

J is TRBJ2-1 and V is TRBV7-9; TRBD1 aligns across 10 bases. V lost 5 bases, J lost 5 bases, and 6 bases stayed unmatched. The CDR3 spans 15 residues. Germline V CDR1 and CDR2: SEHNR, FQNEAQ (reference sequence). In nucleotides, the CDR3 is TGTGCCAGCAGCAACCGGGACAGGGGCCACAATGAGCAGTTCTTC. This encodes CASSNRDRGHNEQFF.

This clone was observed a single time. The rearrangement uses TRBV4-1 and TRBJ1-5; D not certain. Trimming shortened V by 3 bases and J by 4 bases, and 7 bases separated the two germline ends. The CDR3 extends over 13 amino acids. Germline V gives CDR1 MGHRA, CDR2 YSYEKL. CDR3 region: CASSQGMNQPQHF. Here the CDR3 DNA reads TGCGCCAGCAGCCAGGGGATGAATCAGCCCCAGCATTTT.

The chain recombines TRBV13 with TRBJ1-3, with 8 bases matching TRBD1. The CDR3 extends over 14 amino acids. Trimming took 6 bases from V and 3 from J; bases not matched to a gene: 4. Germline-derived CDR1 and CDR2 are PRHDT and FYEKMQ (reference sequence). The CDR3 here is CASRDRAGGNTIYF. In DNA form, the CDR3 reads TGTGCCAGCAGGGACAGGGCGGGTGGAAACACCATATATTTT.

The chain carries TRBV19 and TRBJ2-7; tentatively, D is TRBD1 (6 bases). This CDR3 has 15 amino acids. CDR1 and CDR2 from the germline V gene are LNHDA and SQIVND (reference sequence). Trimming cost V 5 bases and J 3 bases, with 17 bases left between them. CDR3 sequence (DNA): TGTGCCAGTAGTCCCCGCCAGGGGAATTTCTACGAGCAGTACTTC. Its protein is CASSPRQGNFYEQYF.

In DNA form, the CDR3 reads TGTGCCATCCTAACTAGCGGGAGCTACGAGCAGTACTTC. Translation: CAILTSGSYEQYF. The rearrangement uses TRBV19 and TRBJ2-7; TRBD2 agrees at 11 bases. The CDR3 covers 13 residues. The V gene end was trimmed by 10 bases and the J gene end by 3 bases; junction bases not matched to a gene: 5. Germline loops: CDR1 LNHDA, CDR2 SQIVND (reference sequence).

The chain combines TRBV6-5 with TRBJ2-3; 8 nucleotides align to TRBD1. From germline, CDR1 is MNHEY and CDR2 SVGAGI. With V trimmed by 6 bases and J by 1 base, 6 bases remained unmatched. The CDR3 has 15 residues. The CDR3 spells CASRSGTGGTDTQYF. CDR3 DNA: TGTGCCAGCAGATCCGGGACAGGTGGCACAGATACGCAGTATTTT.

The chain recombines TRBV7-9 with TRBJ2-2, with TRBD2 matching 9 bases. This CDR3 contains 17 residues. Unmatched junction bases numbered 9, after V lost 2 bases and J lost 5 bases. Looked up from germline, CDR1 is SEHNR and CDR2 is FQNEAQ (reference sequence). CDR3 nucleotides: TGTGCCAGCAGCTTACCCATAGCGGGAGAAAGGACCGGGGAGCTGTTTTTT. Protein product: CASSLPIAGERTGELFF.

The chain has TRBV15 and TRBJ2-7, with 13 bases matching TRBD2. This CDR3 region has 16 residues. With 5 bases clipped from V and 2 bases from J, the junction kept 6 bases outside the gene matches. Per the germline V gene, CDR1 is LNHNV and CDR2 is YYDKDF (reference sequence). The CDR3 loop is CATSRPGTSGTYEQYF. The CDR3 DNA reads TGTGCCACCAGCCGACCCGGGACTAGCGGGACCTACGAGCAGTACTTC. Looking up the rest from reference TRBV15 and TRBJ2-7 gives the full variable domain: DAMVIQNPRYQVTQFGKPVTLSCSQTLNHNVMYWYQQKSSQAPKLLFHYYDKDFNNEADTPDNFQSRRPNTSFCFLDIRSPGLGDTAMYLCATSRPGTSGTYEQYFGPGTRLTVT.

This chain connects TRBV21-1 to TRBJ1-1. TRBV21-1 is tagged as a pseudogene. This CDR3 is built from 9 residues. The CDR3 reads CASSRQAFF. The CDR3 DNA sequence: TGTGCCAGCAGCCGTCAAGCTTTCTTT.

The rearrangement uses TRBV28 and TRBJ1-1; D not resolved. Per germline, CDR1 MDHEN and CDR2 SYDVKM. The CDR3 spans 15 residues. The germline V and J ends were trimmed by 6 bases and 3 bases, with 17 bases remaining between them. CDR3 in amino acids: CASSLPREEDTEAFF. The CDR3 nucleotides read TGTGCCAGCAGCCTCCCTAGGGAAGAGGACACTGAAGCTTTCTTT.

The genes are TRBV29-1 and TRBJ1-4; no clear D. The germline gives CDR1 SQVTM, CDR2 ANQGSEA. V was pared by 3 bases and J by 6 bases, with 14 bases between. This CDR3 spans 14 amino acids. The CDR3 sequence: CSVEGTPRDEKLFF. As DNA, the CDR3 is TGCAGCGTTGAGGGCACTCCAAGGGATGAAAAACTGTTTTTT.

V and J are TRBV11-2 and TRBJ2-7; the D call may be TRBD1 or TRBD2 (6 bases each). Germline V gene data show CDR1 as SGHAT and CDR2 as FQNNGV. The CDR3 spans 13 residues. Trimming removed 5 bases from V and 5 bases from J, with 13 bases in between. Here the CDR3 DNA reads TGTGCCAGCAGCGTATCCGGGGGCCACGAGCAGTACTTC. Translating it yields CASSVSGGHEQYF.

The V and J genes are TRBV27 and TRBJ2-3; TRBD1 agrees at 9 bases. Germline CDR1 is MNHEY and CDR2 is SMNVEV (reference sequence). The CDR3 extends over 15 amino acids. With V trimmed by 5 bases and J by 0 bases, 3 bases remained unmatched. Written as DNA, the CDR3 is TGTGCCAGCAGTCCCGGGACAGGGAGCACAGATACGCAGTATTTT. It yields the protein CASSPGTGSTDTQYF.